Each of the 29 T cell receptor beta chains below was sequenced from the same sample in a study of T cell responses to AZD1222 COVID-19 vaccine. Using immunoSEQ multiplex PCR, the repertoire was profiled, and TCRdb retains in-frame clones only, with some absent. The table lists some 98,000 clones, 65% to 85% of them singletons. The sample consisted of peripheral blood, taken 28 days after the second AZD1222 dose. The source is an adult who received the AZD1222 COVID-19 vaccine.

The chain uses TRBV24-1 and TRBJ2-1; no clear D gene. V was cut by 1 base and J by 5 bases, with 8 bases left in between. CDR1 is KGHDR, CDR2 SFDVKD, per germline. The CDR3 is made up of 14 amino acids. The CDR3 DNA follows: TGTGCCACCAGTGATTTCGGGCAGCACAATGAGCAGTTCTTC. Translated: CATSDFGQHNEQFF.

The CDR3 sequence is CATSRDGTGSDYTF. The CDR3 DNA sequence: TGTGCCACCAGCAGAGATGGGACAGGGAGTGACTACACCTTC. V is TRBV15 and J is TRBJ1-2, with 9 bases that match TRBD1. The CDR3 is made up of 14 amino acids. The germline CDR1 and CDR2 sequences are LNHNV and YYDKDF (reference sequence). Unmatched junction bases numbered 6, after V lost 0 bases and J lost 10 bases.

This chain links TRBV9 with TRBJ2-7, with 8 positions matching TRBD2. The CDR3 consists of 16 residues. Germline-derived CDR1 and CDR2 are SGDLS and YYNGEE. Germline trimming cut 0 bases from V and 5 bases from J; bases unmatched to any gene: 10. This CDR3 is CASSVALSGGPHEQYF. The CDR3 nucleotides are TGTGCCAGCAGCGTAGCTCTCTCGGGGGGGCCCCACGAGCAGTACTTC.

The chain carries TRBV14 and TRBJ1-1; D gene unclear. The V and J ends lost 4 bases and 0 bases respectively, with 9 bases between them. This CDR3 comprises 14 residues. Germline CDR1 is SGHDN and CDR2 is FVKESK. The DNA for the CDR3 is TGTGCCAGCAGCCGGACGGCCTTGAACACTGAAGCTTTCTTT. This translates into CASSRTALNTEAFF. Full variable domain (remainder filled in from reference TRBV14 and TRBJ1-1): EAGVTQFPSHSVIEKGQTVTLRCDPISGHDNLYWYRRVMGKEIKFLLHFVKESKQDESGMPNNRFLAERTGGTYSTLKVQPAELEDSGVYFCASSRTALNTEAFFGQGTRLTVV.

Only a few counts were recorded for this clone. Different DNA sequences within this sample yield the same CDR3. In DNA form, the CDR3 reads TGCGCCAGCAGCCATCGACAGGGGGGGTACGAGCAGTACTTC. Encoded protein: CASSHRQGGYEQYF. This chain joins TRBV5-1 and TRBJ2-7; 9 nucleotides align to TRBD1. Looked up from germline, CDR1 is SGHRS and CDR2 is YFSETQ. With 4 bases clipped from V and 4 bases from J, the junction kept 6 bases outside the gene matches. The CDR3 has 14 amino acids.

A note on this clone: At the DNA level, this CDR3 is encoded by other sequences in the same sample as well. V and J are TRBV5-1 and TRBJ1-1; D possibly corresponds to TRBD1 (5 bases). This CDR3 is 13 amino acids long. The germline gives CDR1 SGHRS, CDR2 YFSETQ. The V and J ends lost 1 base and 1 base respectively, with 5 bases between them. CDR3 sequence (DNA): TGCGCCAGCAGCTTGCAGGGGAACACTGAAGCTTTCTTT. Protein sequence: CASSLQGNTEAFF.

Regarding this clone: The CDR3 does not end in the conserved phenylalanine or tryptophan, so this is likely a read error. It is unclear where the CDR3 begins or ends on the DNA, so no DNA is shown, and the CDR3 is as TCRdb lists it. The CDR3 here is CATSDFPLEGAFFGFSL. V and J are TRBV24-1 and TRBJ2-7; the DNA was not used to check the table's D call, TRBD2. Germline CDR1 reads KGHDR; CDR2 reads SFDVKD. The CDR3 sequence runs 17 residues, both termini included.

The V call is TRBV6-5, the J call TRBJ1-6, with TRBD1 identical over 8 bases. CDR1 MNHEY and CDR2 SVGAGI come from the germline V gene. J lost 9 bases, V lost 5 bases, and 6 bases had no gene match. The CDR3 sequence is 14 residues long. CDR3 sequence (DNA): TGTGCCAGCAGTCCAGACAGGGGAAGTTCACCCCTCCACTTT. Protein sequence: CASSPDRGSSPLHF.

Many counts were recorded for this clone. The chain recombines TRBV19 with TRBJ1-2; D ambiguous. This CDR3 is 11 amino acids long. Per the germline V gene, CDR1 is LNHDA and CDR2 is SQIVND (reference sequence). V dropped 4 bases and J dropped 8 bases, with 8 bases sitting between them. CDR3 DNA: TGTGCCAGTAGTACCCAGACGGGCTACACCTTC. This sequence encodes CASSTQTGYTF.

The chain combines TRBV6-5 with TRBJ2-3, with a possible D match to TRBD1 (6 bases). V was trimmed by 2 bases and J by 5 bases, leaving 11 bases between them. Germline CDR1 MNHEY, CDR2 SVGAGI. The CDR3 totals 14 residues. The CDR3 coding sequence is TGTGCCAGCAGTTACGGGGGCAGCGTAGATACGCAGTATTTT. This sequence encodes CASSYGGSVDTQYF.

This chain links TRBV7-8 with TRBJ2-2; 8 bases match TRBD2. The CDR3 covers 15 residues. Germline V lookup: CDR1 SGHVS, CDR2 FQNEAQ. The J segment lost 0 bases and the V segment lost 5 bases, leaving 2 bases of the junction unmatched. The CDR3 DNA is TGTGCCAGCAGCGTTAGCGGGGCGAACACCGGGGAGCTGTTTTTT. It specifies CASSVSGANTGELFF.

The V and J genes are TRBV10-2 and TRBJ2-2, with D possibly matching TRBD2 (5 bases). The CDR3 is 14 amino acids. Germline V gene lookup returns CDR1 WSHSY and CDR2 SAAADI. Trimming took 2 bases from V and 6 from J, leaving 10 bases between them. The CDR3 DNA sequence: TGCGCCAGCAGTGAGCCTAGCTCGGCCGGGGAGCTGTTTTTT. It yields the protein CASSEPSSAGELFF.

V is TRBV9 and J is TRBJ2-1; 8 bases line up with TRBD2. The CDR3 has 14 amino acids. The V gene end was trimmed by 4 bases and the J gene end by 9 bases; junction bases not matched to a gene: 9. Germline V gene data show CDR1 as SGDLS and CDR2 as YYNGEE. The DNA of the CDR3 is TGTGCCAGCAGCACATACGGGGGGGCCGGTGAGCAGTTCTTC. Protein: CASSTYGGAGEQFF.

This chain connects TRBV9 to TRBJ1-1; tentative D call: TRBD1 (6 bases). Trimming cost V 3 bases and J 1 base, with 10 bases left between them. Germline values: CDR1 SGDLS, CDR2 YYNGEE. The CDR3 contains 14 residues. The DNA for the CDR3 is TGTGCCAGCAGCGGGAACAGGGAGAACACTGAAGCTTTCTTT. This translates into CASSGNRENTEAFF.

The CDR3 spells CASSAVSSKETQYF. The DNA for the CDR3 is TGTGCCAGCAGTGCTGTTAGCTCGAAAGAGACCCAGTACTTC. J is TRBJ2-5 and V is TRBV6-6; D is ambiguous. This CDR3 has 14 residues. With 5 bases removed from V and 3 bases from J, the gap between germline ends came to 13 bases. The germline V gene has CDR1 MNHNY and CDR2 SVGAGI (reference sequence).

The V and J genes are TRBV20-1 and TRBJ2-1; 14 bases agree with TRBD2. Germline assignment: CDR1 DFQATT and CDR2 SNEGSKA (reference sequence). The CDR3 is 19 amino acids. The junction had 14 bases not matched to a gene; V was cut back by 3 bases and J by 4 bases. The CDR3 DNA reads TGCAGTGCTAGTCATGGGACTAGCGGGAGTCGATTGGGTTACAATGAGCAGTTCTTC. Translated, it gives CSASHGTSGSRLGYNEQFF.

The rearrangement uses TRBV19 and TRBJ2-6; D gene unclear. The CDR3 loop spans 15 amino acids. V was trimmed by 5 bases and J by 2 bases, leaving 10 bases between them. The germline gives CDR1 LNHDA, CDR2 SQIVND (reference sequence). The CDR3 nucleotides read TGTGCCAGTAGTCCGCAGCCTCCTGGGGCCAACGTCCTGACTTTC. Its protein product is CASSPQPPGANVLTF.

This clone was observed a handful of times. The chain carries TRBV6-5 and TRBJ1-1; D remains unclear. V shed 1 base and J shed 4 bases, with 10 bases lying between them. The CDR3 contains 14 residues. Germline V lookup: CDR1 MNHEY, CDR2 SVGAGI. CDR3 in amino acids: CASSYYDWGTEAFF. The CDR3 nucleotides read TGTGCCAGCAGTTACTACGATTGGGGCACTGAAGCTTTCTTT.

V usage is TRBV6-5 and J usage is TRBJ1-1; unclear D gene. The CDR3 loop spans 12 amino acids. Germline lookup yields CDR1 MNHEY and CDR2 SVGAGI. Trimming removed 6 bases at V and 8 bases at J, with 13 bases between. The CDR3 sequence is CASRPNIGEAFF. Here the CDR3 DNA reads TGTGCCAGCAGACCGAATATCGGAGAAGCTTTCTTT.

The CDR3 sequence is CATGDRINTEAFF. CDR3 DNA sequence: TGTGCCACCGGGGACAGGATTAACACTGAAGCTTTCTTT. This chain joins TRBV19 and TRBJ1-1, with TRBD1 identical over 8 bases. The CDR3 is 13 amino acids. Per germline, CDR1 LNHDA and CDR2 SQIVND (reference sequence). The V gene end was trimmed by 10 bases and the J gene end by 2 bases; junction bases not matched to a gene: 6.

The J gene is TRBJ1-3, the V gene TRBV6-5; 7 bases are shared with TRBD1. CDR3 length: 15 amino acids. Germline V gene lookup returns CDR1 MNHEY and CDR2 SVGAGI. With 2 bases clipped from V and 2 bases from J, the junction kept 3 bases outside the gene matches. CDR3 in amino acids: CASSYTQGAGNTIYF. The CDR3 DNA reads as TGTGCCAGCAGTTACACCCAGGGGGCTGGAAACACCATATATTTT.

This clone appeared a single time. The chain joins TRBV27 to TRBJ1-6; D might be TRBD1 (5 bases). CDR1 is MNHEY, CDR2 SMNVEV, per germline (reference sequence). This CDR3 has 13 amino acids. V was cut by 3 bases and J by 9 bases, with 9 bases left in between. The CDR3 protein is CASSLGVTSPLHF. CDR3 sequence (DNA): TGTGCCAGCAGTTTGGGGGTGACTTCACCCCTCCACTTT.

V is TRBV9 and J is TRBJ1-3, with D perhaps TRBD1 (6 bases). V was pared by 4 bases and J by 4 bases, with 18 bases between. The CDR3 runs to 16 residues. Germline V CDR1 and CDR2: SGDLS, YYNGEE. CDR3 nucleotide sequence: TGTGCCAGCAGCCCGAGAGGGATAGGACAGGGAAACACCATATATTTT. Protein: CASSPRGIGQGNTIYF.

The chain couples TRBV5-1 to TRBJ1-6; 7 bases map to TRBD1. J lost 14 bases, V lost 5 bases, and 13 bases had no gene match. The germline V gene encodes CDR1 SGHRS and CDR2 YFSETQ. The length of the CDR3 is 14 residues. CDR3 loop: CASSSPGQSDTLHF. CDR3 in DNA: TGCGCCAGCAGTTCCCCGGGACAGTCGGACACCCTCCACTTT.

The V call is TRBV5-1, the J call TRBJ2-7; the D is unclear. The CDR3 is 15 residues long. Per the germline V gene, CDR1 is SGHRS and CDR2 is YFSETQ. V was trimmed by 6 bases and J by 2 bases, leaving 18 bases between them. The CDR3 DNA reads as TGCGCCAGCACCCCTGGCGATAACCCACCCTACGAGCAGTACTTC. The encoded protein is CASTPGDNPPYEQYF. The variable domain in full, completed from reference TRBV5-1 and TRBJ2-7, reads KAGVTQTPRYLIKTRGQQVTLSCSPISGHRSVSWYQQTPGQGLQFLFEYFSETQRNKGNFPGRFSGRQFSNSRSEMNVSTLELGDSALYLCASTPGDNPPYEQYFGPGTRLTVT.

The CDR3 loop reads CATSRDRGGQPQHF. DNA for the CDR3: TGTGCCACCAGCAGGGACAGGGGGGGTCAGCCCCAGCATTTT. The chain joins TRBV15 to TRBJ1-5; 10 nucleotides align to TRBD1. Trimming took 3 bases from V and 6 from J; bases not matched to a gene: 2. The CDR3 is 14 residues long. The germline CDR1 and CDR2 sequences are LNHNV and YYDKDF (reference sequence).

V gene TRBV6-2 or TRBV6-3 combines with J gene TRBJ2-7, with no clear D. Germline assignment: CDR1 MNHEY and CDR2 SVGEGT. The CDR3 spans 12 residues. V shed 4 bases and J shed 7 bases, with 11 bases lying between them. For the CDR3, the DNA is TGTGCCAGCAGTTGGACGGTCTTTGAGCAGTACTTC. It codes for CASSWTVFEQYF.

The DNA for the CDR3 is TGTGCCAGCACACGGGGGACGAACTCTGGGGCCAACGTCCTGACTTTC. This gives the protein CASTRGTNSGANVLTF. The chain uses TRBV9 and TRBJ2-6; possibly TRBD2 for D (6 bases). Trimming removed 6 bases from V and 0 bases from J, with 13 bases in between. CDR1 and CDR2 from the germline V gene are SGDLS and YYNGEE. CDR3 length: 16 residues.

The CDR3 protein is CASSLWASGSGGGEQYF. The CDR3 DNA follows: TGTGCCAGCAGCCTCTGGGCTAGCGGGAGCGGCGGGGGCGAGCAGTACTTC. V gene TRBV5-4 combines with J gene TRBJ2-7; 10 bases agree with TRBD2. Germline CDR1 reads SGHNT; CDR2 reads YYREEE (reference sequence). The CDR3 sequence is 17 residues long. V was clipped by 4 bases and J by 6 bases; unmatched bases: 16.